Shown below are 9 T cell receptor beta chains from a single sample sequenced in a study of T cells in Graves' hyperthyroidism and ophthalmopathy (dated by TCRdb to between 2018 and 2021). Library method: multiplex PCR. Sequencing was carried out with an Illumina HiSeq 2000. Amplification of TCR beta CDR3 regions was carried out from RNA transcripts. For the first round of RT-PCR on the TCR CDR3, the HTBI primer set was used together with the Qiagen OneStep RT-PCR kit. The public reads were reanalyzed by TCRdb: fastp trimming at Q25, MiXCR alignment, in-frame beta chains only. Rows are combined by CDR3 protein, so each entry shows the most common genes and DNA. This sample is represented by about 360,000 distinct CDR3 sequences; 13% of them were singletons. The ten largest clones capture roughly 9.2% of the sample. Sequenced: blood. The receptors stem from a woman aged 18-35 years with Graves' hyperthyroidism.

This clonotype has only a few counts. The chain couples TRBV7-9 to TRBJ1-4; D unresolved. The germline gives CDR1 SEHNR, CDR2 FQNEAQ (reference sequence). The CDR3 is 12 residues long. V was shortened by 7 bases and J by 4 bases, with 7 bases between the two germline ends. DNA for the CDR3: TGTGCCAGCACGGGTGTTAATGAAAAACTGTTTTTT. It specifies CASTGVNEKLFF.

This CDR3 is CASSEAEGGPQHF. The DNA for the CDR3 is TGTGCCAGCAGTGAAGCTGAGGGTGGGCCCCAGCATTTT. The chain couples TRBV6-1 to TRBJ1-5; D unresolved. The CDR3 totals 13 residues. Per the germline V gene, CDR1 is MNHNS and CDR2 is SASEGT. Trimming cost V 0 bases and J 9 bases, with 9 bases left between them.

Many counts were recorded for this clonotype. The genes are TRBV3-1 and TRBJ2-3; the match to TRBD2 covers 12 bases. The junction had 11 bases not matched to a gene; V was cut back by 0 bases and J by 4 bases. CDR1 and CDR2 from the germline V gene are LGHDT and YNNKEL (reference sequence). This CDR3 is built from 19 residues. The DNA for the CDR3 is TGTGCCAGCAGCCAAGATCTTCCCGGACTAGCGGGGACGGCAGATACGCAGTATTTT. Translated: CASSQDLPGLAGTADTQYF.

The table lists this clonotype with a few counts. The chain has TRBV30 and TRBJ2-3; 14 nucleotides agree with TRBD2. The junction had 8 bases not matched to a gene; V was cut back by 3 bases and J by 3 bases. CDR1 is GTSNPN and CDR2 is SVGIG in the germline V gene (reference sequence). This CDR3 comprises 17 residues. This CDR3 reads CAWSVGRTSGRTDTQYF. The CDR3 coding sequence is TGTGCCTGGAGCGTCGGCCGGACTAGCGGGAGGACAGATACGCAGTATTTT.

This clonotype has more than one count but fewer than ten. This chain uses TRBV12-3 or TRBV12-4 with TRBJ2-1, with D perhaps matching TRBD1 or TRBD2 (5 bases each). This CDR3 has 13 amino acids. Trimming cost V 2 bases and J 8 bases, with 10 bases left between them. The CDR3 DNA reads TGTGCCAGCAGTTTACGAGGGGTGGATGAGCAGTTCTTC. Translated, it gives CASSLRGVDEQFF.

This clonotype has a count of ten or more. The chain carries TRBV28 and TRBJ1-1; weak D call: TRBD1 (5 bases). This CDR3 region has 15 residues. Deletions cut 6 bases from V and 5 bases from J, with 19 bases between. The germline V gene encodes CDR1 MDHEN and CDR2 SYDVKM. The CDR3 is CASRRGDKGPTEAFF. Written as DNA, the CDR3 is TGTGCCAGCAGGAGGGGCGACAAAGGCCCGACTGAAGCTTTCTTT.

The table lists this clonotype with many counts. The chain employs TRBV20-1 and TRBJ2-2; TRBD2 agrees at 7 bases. Trimming cost V 4 bases and J 4 bases; bases outside gene matches: 3. The CDR3 sequence is 13 residues long. CDR1 and CDR2 from the germline V gene are DFQATT and SNEGSKA (reference sequence). In nucleotides, the CDR3 is TGCAGTGCTACGGGGGGTGGCACCGGGGAGCTGTTTTTT. Translated: CSATGGGTGELFF.

This clonotype has a count of ten or more. The chain combines TRBV20-1 with TRBJ1-4, with D possibly being TRBD1 (6 bases). Looked up from germline, CDR1 is DFQATT and CDR2 is SNEGSKA (reference sequence). This CDR3 comprises 14 residues. V gave up 2 bases and J gave up 3 bases, with 10 bases separating them. CDR3 protein: CSARRGASNEKLFF. For the CDR3, the DNA is TGCAGTGCTAGACGGGGGGCGTCTAATGAAAAACTGTTTTTT.

This chain joins TRBV5-1 and TRBJ1-4, with a tentative D call TRBD1 (6 bases). Germline V gene lookup returns CDR1 SGHRS and CDR2 YFSETQ. V was cut by 1 base and J by 0 bases, with 16 bases left in between. This CDR3 is 18 amino acids long. This chain's CDR3 is CASSLRSRGYATNEKLFF. As DNA, the CDR3 is TGCGCCAGCAGCTTGCGGTCCAGGGGCTATGCAACTAATGAAAAACTGTTTTTT. The full variable domain, with the rest looked up from reference TRBV5-1 and TRBJ1-4, is KAGVTQTPRYLIKTRGQQVTLSCSPISGHRSVSWYQQTPGQGLQFLFEYFSETQRNKGNFPGRFSGRQFSNSRSEMNVSTLELGDSALYLCASSLRSRGYATNEKLFFGSGTQLSVL.